This T cell receptor beta chain appears in the sequencing data of a study of blood T cell repertoires in COVID-19. This table comes from immunoSEQ multiplex PCR, and its TCRdb copy is limited to in-frame clones, with some not included. The sample has about 68,000 clones; 65% to 90% are singletons. This CDR3 comprises 17 residues. Trimming took 1 base from V and 2 from J; bases not matched to a gene: 7. Germline values: CDR1 LGHDT, CDR2 YNNKEL (reference sequence). V is TRBV3-1 (or the pseudogene TRBV3-2) and J is TRBJ2-3; 9 bases align to TRBD2. What was sequenced was peripheral blood. The source of this sequence is a man aged 50 to 60 with acute or convalescent COVID-19. The CDR3 loop is CASSQANAGGNTDTQYF. The CDR3 DNA reads TGTGCCAGCAGCCAAGCAAATGCGGGGGGGAACACAGATACGCAGTATTTT.